The 21 T cell receptor beta chains reported below all come from one sample, sequenced in a study of blood T cell repertoires in COVID-19. Assay used: immunoSEQ multiplex PCR; TCRdb lists only in-frame clones, some missing. The repertoire has under 200,000 clones, 70% to 90% of them found once; the top ten carry roughly 21%. Sequenced sample: peripheral blood. The receptors here all came from a man aged 55 to 70 with active or convalescent COVID-19.

V gene TRBV11-2 combines with J gene TRBJ2-3, with 7 positions matching TRBD1. The CDR3 is made up of 15 amino acids. Germline loops: CDR1 SGHAT, CDR2 FQNNGV. The V gene end was trimmed by 6 bases and the J gene end by 5 bases; junction bases not matched to a gene: 11. CDR3 loop: CASRPIKGAGDTQYF. The CDR3 DNA sequence: TGTGCCAGCAGGCCTATAAAGGGGGCGGGAGATACGCAGTATTTT.

The V call is TRBV5-8, the J call TRBJ2-5; 12 nucleotides match TRBD2. CDR1 SGHTS and CDR2 YDEGEE come from the germline V gene. V lost 4 bases and J lost 3; bases outside the gene matches: 7. The length of the CDR3 is 16 residues. The CDR3 nucleotides are TGTGCCAGCAGCGGCGGTAGGACTAGCGGGGAAGAGACCCAGTACTTC. Amino acids: CASSGGRTSGEETQYF.

The V call is TRBV9, the J call TRBJ2-2; 8 nucleotides line up with TRBD2. With V trimmed by 0 bases and J by 5 bases, 6 bases remained unmatched. In germline, CDR1 is SGDLS, CDR2 YYNGEE. CDR3 size: 16 residues. The CDR3 DNA sequence: TGTGCCAGCAGCGTAGCTCCGGGGGGGCTAACCGGGGAGCTGTTTTTT. It yields the protein CASSVAPGGLTGELFF.

V and J are TRBV7-9 and TRBJ1-2; D possibly corresponds to TRBD1 (5 bases). The V end was cut by 1 base, the J end by 8 bases, with 11 bases between. The length of the CDR3 is 13 residues. Germline V gene data show CDR1 as SEHNR and CDR2 as FQNEAQ (reference sequence). The CDR3: CASSLEVGGGYTF. The CDR3 DNA reads TGTGCCAGCAGCTTAGAGGTCGGGGGAGGCTACACCTTC.

The chain combines TRBV24-1 with TRBJ2-2; weak D call: TRBD1 (6 bases). Deletions cut 5 bases from V and 4 bases from J, with 10 bases between. Germline V gives CDR1 KGHDR, CDR2 SFDVKD. The length of the CDR3 is 14 residues. This CDR3 is CATSAQGGTGELFF. CDR3 DNA: TGTGCCACCAGTGCCCAAGGGGGCACCGGGGAGCTGTTTTTT.

The chain links TRBV5-1 to TRBJ2-2; D ambiguous. Trimming cost V 4 bases and J 6 bases, with 16 bases left between them. The V gene's germline CDR1 is SGHRS and CDR2 YFSETQ. This CDR3 has 15 amino acids. This CDR3 is CASSQLTRLSGELFF. The CDR3 coding sequence is TGCGCCAGCAGCCAATTGACAAGATTATCCGGGGAGCTGTTTTTT.

Only one count was recorded for this clone. The chain recombines TRBV5-1 with TRBJ1-6, with a weak D call TRBD1 (6 bases). Trimming took 1 base from V and 8 from J, leaving 10 bases between them. The CDR3 runs to 14 residues. Germline CDR1 is SGHRS and CDR2 is YFSETQ. Here the CDR3 DNA reads TGCGCCAGCAGCTTGTCAGGGGACGATTCACCCCTCCACTTT. This codes for CASSLSGDDSPLHF.

This chain links TRBV5-1 with TRBJ2-1; TRBD2 matches at 14 bases. Trimming at V came to 4 bases and at J to 10 bases, leaving 7 bases not matched to a gene. Germline CDR1 is SGHRS and CDR2 is YFSETQ. This CDR3 is built from 15 residues. This chain's CDR3 is CASSLRLAGGLEQFF. In DNA, the CDR3 is TGCGCCAGCAGCCTCAGACTAGCGGGGGGGCTCGAGCAGTTCTTC.

CDR3 in amino acids: CATDFRDSLGNQPQHF. In DNA, the CDR3 is TGTGCCACCGATTTCCGGGACTCCTTGGGGAATCAGCCCCAGCATTTT. V usage is TRBV6-4 and J usage is TRBJ1-5; TRBD1 might be the D (5 bases). Trimming removed 10 bases at V and 4 bases at J, with 23 bases between. CDR3 length: 16 residues. Germline CDR1 is MRHNA and CDR2 is SNTAGT.

A single count supports this clone. The rearrangement links TRBV7-9 to TRBJ2-1; 7 positions match TRBD1. Germline-derived CDR1 and CDR2 are SEHNR and FQNEAQ (reference sequence). This CDR3 is built from 18 residues. V gave up 5 bases and J gave up 0 bases; unmatched junction bases: 13. The CDR3 DNA is TGTGCCAGCAGCCCGTCCTTCCGGGACAGATTCTCCTACAATGAGCAGTTCTTC. Translated: CASSPSFRDRFSYNEQFF.

This clone turned up a few times. J is TRBJ2-7 and V is TRBV5-6; 8 nucleotides align to TRBD1. Per the germline V gene, CDR1 is SGHDT and CDR2 is YYEEEE. The length of the CDR3 is 14 residues. The V gene end was trimmed by 2 bases and the J gene end by 4 bases; junction bases not matched to a gene: 5. The CDR3: CASSFGQGRYEQYF. CDR3 in DNA: TGTGCCAGCAGCTTTGGACAGGGTCGGTACGAGCAGTACTTC.

The chain carries TRBV3-1 (or the pseudogene TRBV3-2) and TRBJ1-2; 11 nucleotides align to TRBD1. CDR1 and CDR2 from the germline V gene are LGHDT and YNNKEL (reference sequence). The CDR3 spans 16 residues. V was clipped by 1 base and J by 8 bases; unmatched bases: 9. The CDR3 spells CASSQGLAGQGEGYTF. The DNA for the CDR3 is TGTGCCAGCAGCCAAGGTTTAGCGGGACAGGGGGAAGGCTACACCTTC.

The chain has TRBV23-1 and TRBJ2-5; 8 bases are a match to TRBD2. TRBV23-1 is flagged as an ORF with uncertain function. With V trimmed by 6 bases and J by 2 bases, 11 bases remained unmatched. CDR3 size: 16 residues. Here the CDR3 reads CASSPREGFPQETQYF. CDR3 nucleotides: TGCGCCAGCAGCCCACGGGAGGGATTCCCGCAAGAGACCCAGTACTTC.

The gene calls are TRBV3-1 (or the pseudogene TRBV3-2) and TRBJ2-1; D is perhaps TRBD2 (6 bases). Germline loops: CDR1 LGHDT, CDR2 YNNKEL (reference sequence). Trimming took 4 bases from V and 0 from J, leaving 16 bases between them. This CDR3 has 17 residues. CDR3 nucleotides: TGTGCCAGCAGCCTACTGAGCGGGTCTCCCTCCTACAATGAGCAGTTCTTC. Amino acids: CASSLLSGSPSYNEQFF.

The chain employs TRBV5-1 and TRBJ2-2; D is undetermined. The CDR3 is 13 amino acids. V was clipped by 2 bases and J by 4 bases, with 6 bases between them. Germline V gene lookup returns CDR1 SGHRS and CDR2 YFSETQ. This CDR3 reads CASSFRSTGELFF. The CDR3 DNA reads as TGCGCCAGCAGCTTCCGGTCCACCGGGGAGCTGTTTTTT.

The CDR3 nucleotides read TGTGCCAGCAGCTTAGTTCAGGGGTCGGACACCATATATTTT. It yields the protein CASSLVQGSDTIYF. The gene calls are TRBV7-2 and TRBJ1-3; tentatively, D is TRBD1 (6 bases). In germline, CDR1 is SGHTA, CDR2 FQGNSA. V dropped 1 base and J dropped 8 bases, with 12 bases sitting between them. This CDR3 spans 14 amino acids.

This chain links TRBV5-1 with TRBJ1-6, with D tentatively TRBD1 (5 bases). This CDR3 spans 17 amino acids. The ends were cut back, 0 bases at V and 3 bases at J, with 13 bases in the middle. Per the germline V gene, CDR1 is SGHRS and CDR2 is YFSETQ. CDR3 in DNA: TGCGCCAGCAGCTTGGCAGGGCAAGACCGCTATAATTCACCCCTCCACTTT. Protein sequence: CASSLAGQDRYNSPLHF.

This sequence joins TRBV30 and TRBJ2-3, with 7 bases fitting TRBD2. J gave up 5 bases and V 4 bases, and 6 bases lay outside the gene matches. This CDR3 is 13 amino acids long. Germline CDR1 GTSNPN, CDR2 SVGIG (reference sequence). The CDR3 sequence: CAWTRLALDTQYF. For the CDR3, the DNA is TGTGCCTGGACTAGACTAGCTCTAGATACGCAGTATTTT.

The chain combines TRBV10-3 with TRBJ1-2; weak D call: TRBD1 (6 bases). In germline, CDR1 is ENHRY, CDR2 SYGVKD. Trimming pared 6 bases from V and 2 bases from J, leaving 13 bases between. This CDR3 spans 14 amino acids. CDR3 DNA sequence: TGTGCCATCAGCTCACAGGGTCCCAACTATGGCTACACCTTC. It yields the protein CAISSQGPNYGYTF.

This clone was counted between two and nine times. The rearrangement uses TRBV7-3 and TRBJ1-6; D is uncertain. V was trimmed by 5 bases and J by 10 bases, leaving 12 bases between them. The CDR3 sequence is 13 residues long. CDR1 SGHTA and CDR2 FQGTGA come from the germline V gene. Here the CDR3 reads CASSTTPTSPLHF. The CDR3 DNA follows: TGTGCCAGCAGCACGACACCCACCTCACCCCTCCACTTT. Full variable domain (rest looked up from reference TRBV7-3 and TRBJ1-6): GAGVSQTPSNKVTEKGKYVELRCDPISGHTALYWYRQSLGQGPEFLIYFQGTGAADDSGLPNDRFFAVRPEGSVSTLKIQRTERGDSAVYLCASSTTPTSPLHFGNGTRLTVT.

The rearrangement joins TRBV11-2 to TRBJ2-7; TRBD2 matches 9 bases. The CDR3 length is 15 residues. The V segment lost 2 bases and the J segment 2 bases; nucleotides outside the gene matches: 4. Germline values: CDR1 SGHAT, CDR2 FQNNGV. The CDR3 DNA is TGTGCCAGCAGCTTATCGGGCGGGGGGGCCTACGAGCAGTACTTC. This gives the protein CASSLSGGGAYEQYF.